Sequencing of this TCR beta chain was carried out in a study of T cells in localized non-small cell lung cancer (TCRdb year 2020). Turning to the overall study: T cell repertoires of approximately 250 early-stage NSCLC patients were analyzed, with tumors being compared against uninvolved tumor-adjacent lungs. NSCLC patients had a mean age of approximately 66 years, and about 140 were male and about 98 female. All 220 or so NSCLC patients in the cohort were treatment-naive and had localized lung tumors that were resected.

Overall results and qualifications from the work: Because the study design was exploratory, TCR variables were selected using unadjusted p-values without false-discovery rate correction. A median of roughly 58 of the top 100 tumor clones were detected in paired uninvolved adjacent lung, and around 30 of these tumor clones were also found among the top 100 clones of the paired uninvolved adjacent lung. Because multi-region sequencing of the tumors was not done, intratumor heterogeneity could not be ruled out. Higher blood T cell density associated with longer overall survival, while higher adjacent-lung clonality associated with shorter survival. Uninvolved tumor-adjacent lung showed the highest T cell clonality, higher than tumor, which suggests more focused antigenic responses in the uninvolved tumor-adjacent lung.

At diagnosis, tumor, uninvolved tumor-adjacent lung and peripheral blood were collected and then preserved as a mix of FFPE and fresh-frozen material. For TCR repertoire profiling, blood samples were analyzed as peripheral blood mononuclear cells. Concerning this clone: Its antigen is not yet known. No base quality information exists; no much larger clone differs at one position.

TCR beta CDR3 regions were sequenced from DNA using the immunoSEQ Assay. Turning to the authors' computational methods: T cell density was computed as TCR beta template counts normalized to usable DNA estimated by amplifying housekeeping genes. Using the preseqR package, richness was estimated by extrapolating to 120,000 templates for tissue samples and 400,000 templates for PBMC samples. Clonality was defined as one minus Pielou's evenness. To identify tissue-enriched TCRs, differential abundance testing was run on productive amino-acid clonotypes with a minimum total count of 5 and an alpha of 0.1. The Jaccard Index and the Morisita Overlap Index were used to measure how much the repertoires overlapped between compartments. TCR beta CDR3s were clustered by GLIPH together with public tetramer-defined viral CDR3s, and at least three viral sequences plus V-gene enrichment were required for viral motifs. TCRdb carries this immuneACCESS record with in-frame sequences only. Its versions omit some clonotypes, under half of them owing to an unresolved V gene in the studies checked, with the rest unexplained. V and J calls and clone size are copied from that table; D and trimming were computed from the DNA. The table for this sample lists 48,000 or so clones; 86% of them were counted only once. About 20% of the sample belongs to the ten largest clones.

This TCR was sampled from a male donor aged 60 or older with stage III squamous cell lung carcinoma. The sequenced sample was peripheral blood, obtained before any cancer treatment.

The CDR3 amino acid sequence is: CASSLAAATEAFF. The DNA is TGCGCCAGCAGCTTGGCGGCAGCCACTGAAGCTTTCTTT. The sequence links TRBV5-1 to TRBJ1-1; no confident D gene assignment can be made. Counted from cysteine to phenylalanine, this CDR3 has 13 amino acids. Left in the record is the CDR3 DNA by itself, 39 bases read in frame from the first base. The germline ends are 7 bases apart after V is trimmed by 0 bases and J by 4 bases. Based on the germline V gene, the CDR1 and CDR2 sequences are SGHRS and YFSETQ.